Listed here are 9 T cell receptor beta chains from one sample, sequenced in a study of T cells in Graves' hyperthyroidism and ophthalmopathy. There were TCR beta CDR3 regions amplified from RNA transcripts. HTBI primers were used for first-round RT-PCR of the TCR CDR3. TCRdb independently ran MiXCR on the multiplex PCR reads; one entry per CDR3 protein. There are 20,000 to 30,000 distinct CDR3 sequences in the sample; nearly 45% occur only once, and about a tenth lies in the top ten. The material sequenced was blood. These receptors were obtained from a woman aged 25 to 39 with Graves' hyperthyroidism.

Here the CDR3 DNA reads TGTGCCAGCAGCCAGGATTGGGCCCTTGCGCAGTATTTT. It specifies CASSQDWALAQYF. The gene calls are TRBV5-4 and TRBJ2-3; no clear D. This CDR3 is built from 13 residues. Germline V lookup: CDR1 SGHNT, CDR2 YYREEE (reference sequence). V lost 4 bases and J lost 10, with 16 bases in between. Using reference TRBV5-4 and TRBJ2-3 for the parts outside the CDR3, the full variable domain is ETGVTQSPTHLIKTRGQQVTLRCSSQSGHNTVSWYQQALGQGPQFIFQYYREEENGRGNFPPRFSGLQFPNYSSELNVNALELDDSALYLCASSQDWALAQYFGPGTRLTVL.

This clonotype has a count of ten or more. The CDR3 sequence: CASRAGRWYEQYF. CDR3 nucleotide sequence: TGTGCCAGCAGAGCGGGACGGTGGTACGAGCAGTACTTC. V and J are TRBV25-1 and TRBJ2-7, with 7 nucleotides matching TRBD2. CDR1 and CDR2 (germline): MGHDK, SYGVNS. The V gene end was trimmed by 6 bases and the J gene end by 4 bases; junction bases not matched to a gene: 6. The CDR3 extends over 13 amino acids.

By proportion, this clonotype is medium-sized. The chain has TRBV10-1 and TRBJ2-1; 16 bases are a match to TRBD2. CDR3 length equals 16 residues. Germline V gene sequence: CDR1 WNHNN, CDR2 SYGVQD (reference sequence). Trimming took 3 bases from V and 10 from J; bases not matched to a gene: 6. This CDR3 is CASSDSGTSGRGEQFF. Written as DNA, the CDR3 is TGCGCCAGCAGTGATTCGGGGACTAGCGGGAGGGGAGAGCAGTTCTTC.

On this clonotype itself: The limits of the CDR3 on the DNA are not certain, so only TCRdb's listed CDR3 is given. The genes are TRBV5-4 and TRBJ2-5. The CDR3 is 19 amino acids in total, end residues counted. The V gene's germline CDR1 is SGHNT and CDR2 YYREEE (reference sequence). CDR3 sequence reads: CASSFYICSASDQGETQYF.

The V gene is TRBV29-1, the J gene TRBJ2-7; 7 positions match TRBD1. Germline V gene lookup returns CDR1 SQVTM and CDR2 ANQGSEA. Unmatched junction bases numbered 7, after V lost 5 bases and J lost 0 bases. The CDR3 runs to 14 residues. The CDR3 region is CSVPVRGNSYEQYF. The DNA of the CDR3 is TGCAGCGTTCCCGTCAGGGGGAACTCCTACGAGCAGTACTTC.

In its sample, this clonotype is medium-sized. The chain couples TRBV20-1 to TRBJ1-2, with 9 bases fitting TRBD1. Losses at the gene ends were 5 bases for V and 6 bases for J; bases not matched to a gene: 10. The CDR3 is 14 residues long. Germline V gives CDR1 DFQATT, CDR2 SNEGSKA (reference sequence). The CDR3 DNA sequence: TGCAGTGCTGGTTCCGGGACAGGGATGGATGGCTACACCTTC. This sequence encodes CSAGSGTGMDGYTF.

In regard to this clonotype: The junction departs from the called germline gene at one end, perhaps through a read error. The genes are TRBV5-5 and TRBJ2-2, with D possibly called TRBD1 or TRBD2 (5 bases each). Germline CDR1 is SGHKS and CDR2 is YYEKEE (reference sequence). The CDR3 consists of 15 residues. This chain's CDR3 is CASSQTELNTGELSW. Here the CDR3 DNA reads TGTGCCAGCAGCCAGACAGAGCTGAACACCGGGGAGCTGTCTTGG. The variable domain in full, with the rest retrieved from reference TRBV5-5 and TRBJ2-2, is DAGVTQSPTHLIKTRGQQVTLRCSPISGHKSVSWYQQVLGQGPQFIFQYYEKEERGRGNFPDRFSARQFPNYSSELNVNALLLGDSALYLCASSQTELNTGELSWGEGSRLTVL.

This clonotype showed up many times. V is TRBV5-8 and J is TRBJ1-5; 8 positions match TRBD1. This CDR3 is 17 amino acids long. V dropped 2 bases and J dropped 6; count of bases not matched to a gene: 13. Germline CDR1 and CDR2: SGHTS and YDEGEE. In nucleotides, the CDR3 is TGTGCCAGCAGCTTCGAGGACAGGGTGTTTCCCTTTCAGCCCCAGCATTTT. Its translation is CASSFEDRVFPFQPQHF.

The chain combines TRBV4-3 with TRBJ1-2; the D gene is possibly TRBD1 (6 bases). Trimming took off 0 bases at V and 8 bases at J, with 13 bases between the two ends. Germline CDR1 reads LGHNA; CDR2 reads YSLEER. The CDR3 has 14 residues. The CDR3 sequence is CASSQDRGLEGYTF. The CDR3 bases are TGCGCCAGCAGCCAAGACCGGGGGCTTGAAGGCTACACCTTC.